The source of this T cell receptor beta chain is a study of shared clonotypes between healthy human individuals. Study-wide context: Plates per donor: three CD4 naive, three CD4 memory, two CD8 naive, one CD8 memory.

Germline CDR1 and CDR2: LNHDA and SQIVND (reference sequence). The CDR3 runs to 12 residues. V was clipped by 10 bases and J by 13 bases, with 19 bases between them. As defined, naive CD8 cells were CD45RO-negative and positively selected for CCR7, with terminally differentiated effector memory CD45RA+ cells excluded. Sequenced by immunoSEQ multiplex PCR; TCRdb stores in-frame clones only, minus some. In the table there are 1.5 million to 2.5 million clones, approximately 94% of which are singletons. The sequenced sample was naive CD8+ T cells sorted from blood. The genes are TRBV19 and TRBJ1-4; no definite D call. This sequence originates from a man between 18 and 29 years old in good health. The CDR3 region is CATASRLSGLFF. The DNA of the CDR3 is TGTGCCACCGCTTCCCGCCTTTCGGGACTGTTTTTT.